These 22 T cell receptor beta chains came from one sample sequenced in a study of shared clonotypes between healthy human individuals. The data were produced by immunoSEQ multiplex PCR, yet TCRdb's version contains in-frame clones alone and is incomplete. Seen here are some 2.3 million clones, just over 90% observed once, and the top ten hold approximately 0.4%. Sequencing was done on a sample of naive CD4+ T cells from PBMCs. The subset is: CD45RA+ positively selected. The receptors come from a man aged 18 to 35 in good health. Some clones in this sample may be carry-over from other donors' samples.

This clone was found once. CDR3 DNA sequence: TGTGCCAGCTCGCCGAATGACAGGGAAGGGATGGCTTTCTTT. Amino acid sequence: CASSPNDREGMAFF. The genes are TRBV18 and TRBJ1-1, with 7 bases identical to TRBD1. The germline V gene has CDR1 KGHSH and CDR2 LQKENI. The V gene end was trimmed by 6 bases and the J gene end by 11 bases; junction bases not matched to a gene: 15. There are 14 residues in the CDR3. The entire variable domain, with the rest obtained from reference TRBV18 and TRBJ1-1, is as follows: NAGVMQNPRHLVRRRGQEARLRCSPMKGHSHVYWYRQLPEEGLKFMVYLQKENIIDESGMPKERFSAEFPKEGPSILRIQQVVRGDSAAYFCASSPNDREGMAFFGQGTRLTVV.

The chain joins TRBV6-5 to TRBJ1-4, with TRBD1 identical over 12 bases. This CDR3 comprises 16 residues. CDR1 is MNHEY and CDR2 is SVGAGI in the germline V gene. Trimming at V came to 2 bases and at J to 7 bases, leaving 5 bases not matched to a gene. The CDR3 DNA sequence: TGTGCCAGCAGTTACCGAGGGACAGGGGGCGTTGAAAAACTGTTTTTT. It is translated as CASSYRGTGGVEKLFF.

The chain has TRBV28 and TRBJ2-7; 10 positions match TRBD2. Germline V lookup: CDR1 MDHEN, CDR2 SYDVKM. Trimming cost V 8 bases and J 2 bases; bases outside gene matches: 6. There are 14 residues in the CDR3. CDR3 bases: TGTGCCAGCCTGAGGACTAGCGGAACCTACGAGCAGTACTTC. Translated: CASLRTSGTYEQYF.

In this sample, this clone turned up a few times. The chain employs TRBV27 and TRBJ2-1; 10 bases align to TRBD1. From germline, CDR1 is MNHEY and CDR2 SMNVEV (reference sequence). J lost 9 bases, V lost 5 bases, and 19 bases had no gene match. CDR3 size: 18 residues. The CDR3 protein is CASSPQTGGDFGAGEQFF. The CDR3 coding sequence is TGTGCCAGCAGTCCACAGACAGGGGGCGATTTTGGGGCCGGTGAGCAGTTCTTC.

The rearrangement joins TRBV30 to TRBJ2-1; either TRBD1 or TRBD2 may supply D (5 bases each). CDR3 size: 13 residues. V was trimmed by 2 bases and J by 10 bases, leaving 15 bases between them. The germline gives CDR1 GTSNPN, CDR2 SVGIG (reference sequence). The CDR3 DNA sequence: TGTGCCTGGAGTCCCGGGACCCATCTAGAGCAGTTCTTC. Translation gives CAWSPGTHLEQFF.

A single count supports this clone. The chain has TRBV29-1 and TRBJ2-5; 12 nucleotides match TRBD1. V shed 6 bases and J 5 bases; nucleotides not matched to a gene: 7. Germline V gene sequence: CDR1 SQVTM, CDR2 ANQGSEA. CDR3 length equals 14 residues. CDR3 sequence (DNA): TGCAGCGTCGCTGGGACAGGGGGCGGGGAGACCCAGTACTTC. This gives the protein CSVAGTGGGETQYF.

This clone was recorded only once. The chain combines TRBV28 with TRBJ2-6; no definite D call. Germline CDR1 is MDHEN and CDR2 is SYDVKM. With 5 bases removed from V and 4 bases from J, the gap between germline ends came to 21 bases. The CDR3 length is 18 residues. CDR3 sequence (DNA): TGTGCCAGCAGTCCCAACCCCATTTTCCGGTCGGGGGCCAACGTCCTGACTTTC. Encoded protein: CASSPNPIFRSGANVLTF.

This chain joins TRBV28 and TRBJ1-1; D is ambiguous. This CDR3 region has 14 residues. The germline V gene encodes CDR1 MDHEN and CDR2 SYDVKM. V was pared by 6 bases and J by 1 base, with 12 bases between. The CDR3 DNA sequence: TGTGCCAGCAGCCCTATACAGCAGAACACTGAAGCTTTCTTT. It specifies CASSPIQQNTEAFF. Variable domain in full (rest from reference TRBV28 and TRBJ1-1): DVKVTQSSRYLVKRTGEKVFLECVQDMDHENMFWYRQDPGLGLRLIYFSYDVKMKEKGDIPEGYSVSREKKERFSLILESASTNQTSMYLCASSPIQQNTEAFFGQGTRLTVV.

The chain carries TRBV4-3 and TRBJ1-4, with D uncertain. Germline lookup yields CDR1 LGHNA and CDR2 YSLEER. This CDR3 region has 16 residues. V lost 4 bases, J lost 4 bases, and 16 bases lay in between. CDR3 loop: CASSPHGPELNEKLFF. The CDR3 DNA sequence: TGCGCCAGCAGCCCCCACGGGCCGGAGCTTAATGAAAAACTGTTTTTT.

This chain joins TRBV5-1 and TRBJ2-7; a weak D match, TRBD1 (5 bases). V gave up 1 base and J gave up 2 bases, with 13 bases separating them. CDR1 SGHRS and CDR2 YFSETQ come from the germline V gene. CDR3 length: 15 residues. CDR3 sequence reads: CASSLRQTTAYEQYF. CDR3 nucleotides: TGCGCCAGCAGCTTGAGACAGACGACCGCCTACGAGCAGTACTTC.

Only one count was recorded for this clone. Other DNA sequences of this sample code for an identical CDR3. The CDR3 DNA reads TGTGCCAGCAGTCAGGGCGGCACAGATACGCAGTATTTT. This codes for CASSQGGTDTQYF. V and J are TRBV5-4 and TRBJ2-3; TRBD1 might be the D (5 bases). V was clipped by 5 bases and J by 1 base, with 8 bases between them. CDR1 and CDR2 (germline): SGHNT, YYREEE (reference sequence). This CDR3 is 13 amino acids long.

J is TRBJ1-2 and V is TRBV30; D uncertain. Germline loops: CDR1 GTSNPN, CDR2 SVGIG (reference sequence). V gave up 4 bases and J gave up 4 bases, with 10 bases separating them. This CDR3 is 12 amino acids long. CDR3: CAWTDGRYGYTF. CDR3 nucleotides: TGTGCCTGGACGGACGGTCGCTATGGCTACACCTTC.

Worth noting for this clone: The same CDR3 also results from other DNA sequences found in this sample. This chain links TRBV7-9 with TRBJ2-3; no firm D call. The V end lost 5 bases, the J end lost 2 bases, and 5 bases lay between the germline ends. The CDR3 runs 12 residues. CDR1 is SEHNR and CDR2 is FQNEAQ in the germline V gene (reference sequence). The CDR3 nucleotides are TGTGCCAGCAGCCTCTCCACAGATACGCAGTATTTT. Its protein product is CASSLSTDTQYF.

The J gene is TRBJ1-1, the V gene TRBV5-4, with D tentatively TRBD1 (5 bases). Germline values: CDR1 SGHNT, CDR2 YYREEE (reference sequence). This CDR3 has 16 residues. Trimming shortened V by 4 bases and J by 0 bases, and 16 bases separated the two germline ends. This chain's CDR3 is CASSRPGRGMNTEAFF. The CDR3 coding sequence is TGTGCCAGCAGCAGGCCGGGACGGGGAATGAACACTGAAGCTTTCTTT.

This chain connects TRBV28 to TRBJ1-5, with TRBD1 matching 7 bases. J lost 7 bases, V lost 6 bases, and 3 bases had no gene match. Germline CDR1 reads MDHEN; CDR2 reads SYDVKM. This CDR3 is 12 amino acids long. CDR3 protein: CASRTGAQPQHF. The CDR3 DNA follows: TGTGCCAGCAGAACAGGGGCCCAGCCCCAGCATTTT.

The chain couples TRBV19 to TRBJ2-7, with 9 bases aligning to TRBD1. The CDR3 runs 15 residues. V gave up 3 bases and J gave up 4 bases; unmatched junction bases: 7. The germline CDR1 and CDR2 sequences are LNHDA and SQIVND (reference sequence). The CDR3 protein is CASSISGTGMYEQYF. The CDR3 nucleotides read TGTGCCAGTAGTATTTCCGGGACAGGGATGTACGAGCAGTACTTC.

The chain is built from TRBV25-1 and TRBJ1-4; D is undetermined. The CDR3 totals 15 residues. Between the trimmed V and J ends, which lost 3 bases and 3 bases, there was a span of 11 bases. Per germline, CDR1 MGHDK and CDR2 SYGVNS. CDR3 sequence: CASSEASGPNEKLFF. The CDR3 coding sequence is TGTGCCAGCAGTGAGGCGTCCGGACCTAATGAAAAACTGTTTTTT. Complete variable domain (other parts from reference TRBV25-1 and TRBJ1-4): EADIYQTPRYLVIGTGKKITLECSQTMGHDKMYWYQQDPGMELHLIHYSYGVNSTEKGDLSSESTVSRIRTEHFPLTLESARPSHTSQYLCASSEASGPNEKLFFGSGTQLSVL.

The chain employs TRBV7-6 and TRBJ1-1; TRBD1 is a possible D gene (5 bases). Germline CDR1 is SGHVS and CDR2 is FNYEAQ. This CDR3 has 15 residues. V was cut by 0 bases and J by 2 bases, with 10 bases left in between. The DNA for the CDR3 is TGTGCCAGCAGCTTAGCTCTGGGACCCAACACTGAAGCTTTCTTT. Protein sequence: CASSLALGPNTEAFF. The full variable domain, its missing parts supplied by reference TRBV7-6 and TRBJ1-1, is GAGVSQSPRYKVTKRGQDVALRCDPISGHVSLYWYRQALGQGPEFLTYFNYEAQQDKSGLPNDRFSAERPEGSISTLTIQRTEQRDSAMYRCASSLALGPNTEAFFGQGTRLTVV.

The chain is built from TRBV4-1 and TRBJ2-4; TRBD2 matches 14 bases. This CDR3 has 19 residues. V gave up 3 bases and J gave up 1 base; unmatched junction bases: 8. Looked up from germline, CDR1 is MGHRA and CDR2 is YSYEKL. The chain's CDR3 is CASSQRLAGGPSAKNIQYF. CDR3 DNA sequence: TGCGCCAGCAGCCAGCGACTAGCGGGAGGGCCCTCGGCCAAAAACATTCAGTACTTC.

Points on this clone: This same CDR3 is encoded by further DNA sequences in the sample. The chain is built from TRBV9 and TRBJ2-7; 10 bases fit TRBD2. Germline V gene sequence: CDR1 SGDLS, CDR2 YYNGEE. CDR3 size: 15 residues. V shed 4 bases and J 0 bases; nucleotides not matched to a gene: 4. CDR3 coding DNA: TGTGCCAGCAGCCCAGGACTAGCGGACTCCTACGAGCAGTACTTC. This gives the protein CASSPGLADSYEQYF. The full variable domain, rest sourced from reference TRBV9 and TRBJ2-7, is DSGVTQTPKHLITATGQRVTLRCSPRSGDLSVYWYQQSLDQGLQFLIQYYNGEERAKGNILERFSAQQFPDLHSELNLSSLELGDSALYFCASSPGLADSYEQYFGPGTRLTVT.

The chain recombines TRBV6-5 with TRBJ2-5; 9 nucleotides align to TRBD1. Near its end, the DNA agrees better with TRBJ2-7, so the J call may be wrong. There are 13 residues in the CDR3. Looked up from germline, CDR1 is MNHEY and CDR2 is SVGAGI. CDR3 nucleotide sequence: TGTGCCACCTGGGGACAGGGAGTCAACGAGCAGTACTTC. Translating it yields CATWGQGVNEQYF.

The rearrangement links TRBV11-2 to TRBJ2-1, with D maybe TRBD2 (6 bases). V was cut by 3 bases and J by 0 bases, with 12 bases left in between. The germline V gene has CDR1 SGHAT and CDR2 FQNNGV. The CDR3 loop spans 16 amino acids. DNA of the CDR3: TGTGCCAGCAGCTTTTGGGGCGGGACCTCCTACAATGAGCAGTTCTTC. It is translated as CASSFWGGTSYNEQFF.